The 17 T cell receptor beta chains presented below share a single source sample, sequenced in a study of OX40 agonist ivuxolimab in advanced cancers. Sequenced by immunoSEQ multiplex PCR; TCRdb stores in-frame clones only, minus some. This sample has 80,000 to 85,000 clones; around 84% occur once, and the top ten carry around 6.6%. The material sequenced was CD4+ or CD8+ T cells sorted from blood, taken in a trial of the OX40 agonist ivuxolimab. The receptors were sampled from an adult with an advanced solid tumor such as melanoma, head and neck, liver or kidney cancer.

The chain uses TRBV7-3 and TRBJ2-3, with D possibly matching TRBD2 (5 bases). The germline V gene has CDR1 SGHTA and CDR2 FQGTGA. The V end lost 4 bases, the J end lost 2 bases, and 16 bases lay between the germline ends. The CDR3 spans 16 residues. CDR3 DNA sequence: TGTGCCAGCAGCTCTGGCCCCGCTAGCCCCACAGATACGCAGTATTTT. Its translation is CASSSGPASPTDTQYF.

The genes are TRBV28 and TRBJ1-4, with D unclear. V was pared by 6 bases and J by 5 bases, with 16 bases between. CDR1 MDHEN and CDR2 SYDVKM come from the germline V gene. This CDR3 region has 15 residues. CDR3 loop: CASRSPQLFNEKLFF. CDR3 DNA sequence: TGTGCCAGCAGAAGCCCACAGCTATTCAATGAAAAACTGTTTTTT.

The chain couples TRBV28 to TRBJ2-3; D is unclear. Trimming pared 2 bases from V and 1 base from J, leaving 19 bases between. This CDR3 is 18 amino acids long. Germline loops: CDR1 MDHEN, CDR2 SYDVKM. The CDR3 here is CASSLRSLIVQGTDTQYF. The CDR3 bases are TGTGCCAGCAGTTTACGCAGCCTGATCGTCCAGGGCACAGATACGCAGTATTTT.

The rearrangement uses TRBV4-3 and TRBJ2-7; TRBD2 aligns across 9 bases. From germline, CDR1 is LGHNA and CDR2 YSLEER. The CDR3 is 17 residues long. With 1 base clipped from V and 7 bases from J, the junction kept 14 bases outside the gene matches. The CDR3 bases are TGCGCCAGCAGCCAAGGCCCCCGACTAGCGGATCGGGGAGAGCAGTACTTC. Its translation is CASSQGPRLADRGEQYF.

The sample holds a few counts of this clone. V is TRBV5-6 and J is TRBJ1-6; D is undetermined. Trimming shortened V by 4 bases and J by 7 bases, and 9 bases separated the two germline ends. Germline lookup yields CDR1 SGHDT and CDR2 YYEEEE. The CDR3 is 13 amino acids. The CDR3 bases are TGTGCCAGCAGCCGACCACACAATTCACCCCTCCACTTT. Protein: CASSRPHNSPLHF.

The chain carries TRBV10-1 and TRBJ2-1; 12 bases agree with TRBD2. Germline assignment: CDR1 WNHNN and CDR2 SYGVQD (reference sequence). CDR3 size: 16 residues. V lost 7 bases to trimming and J lost 4 bases; unmatched junction nucleotides: 8. This CDR3 reads CASTKATSGGYNEQFF. Here the CDR3 DNA reads TGCGCCAGCACCAAAGCGACTAGCGGGGGATACAATGAGCAGTTCTTC.

This clone showed up just a few times. The CDR3 loop reads CASSQVLVFGGKPYEQYV. CDR3 nucleotide sequence: TGCGCCAGCAGCCAAGTTTTAGTATTCGGGGGGAAGCCCTACGAGCAGTACGTC. The V gene is TRBV4-1, the J gene TRBJ2-7; 7 bases match TRBD2. Germline CDR1 and CDR2: MGHRA and YSYEKL. V was clipped by 1 base and J by 2 bases; unmatched bases: 14. This CDR3 has 18 amino acids.

The chain carries TRBV19 and TRBJ2-1; D may be TRBD2 (6 bases). V lost 5 bases to trimming and J lost 0 bases, with 23 bases between them. CDR1 and CDR2 (germline): LNHDA, SQIVND (reference sequence). This CDR3 has 19 residues. Here the CDR3 reads CASSDRGPGAQSSYNEQFF. The CDR3 DNA reads TGTGCCAGTAGTGACCGGGGACCGGGAGCGCAGAGCTCCTACAATGAGCAGTTCTTC. Complete variable domain (other parts from reference TRBV19 and TRBJ2-1): DGGITQSPKYLFRKEGQNVTLSCEQNLNHDAMYWYRQDPGQGLRLIYYSQIVNDFQKGDIAEGYSVSREKKESFPLTVTSAQKNPTAFYLCASSDRGPGAQSSYNEQFFGPGTRLTVL.

This clone was observed a few times. The V and J genes are TRBV5-1 and TRBJ2-7; no clear D. V lost 4 bases and J 0 bases, leaving 11 bases between the germline ends. Germline loops: CDR1 SGHRS, CDR2 YFSETQ. The CDR3 has 14 amino acids. The CDR3 protein is CASSMDQSSYEQYV. DNA of the CDR3: TGCGCCAGCAGCATGGACCAAAGCTCCTACGAGCAGTACGTC.

The chain has TRBV19 and TRBJ1-2; no clear D gene. The germline V and J ends were trimmed by 7 bases and 2 bases, with 8 bases remaining between them. This CDR3 is 12 amino acids long. Germline CDR1 reads LNHDA; CDR2 reads SQIVND (reference sequence). The CDR3 sequence is CASTFTNYGYTF. The CDR3 DNA reads as TGTGCCAGTACCTTTACGAACTATGGCTACACCTTC. Full variable domain (rest looked up from reference TRBV19 and TRBJ1-2): DGGITQSPKYLFRKEGQNVTLSCEQNLNHDAMYWYRQDPGQGLRLIYYSQIVNDFQKGDIAEGYSVSREKKESFPLTVTSAQKNPTAFYLCASTFTNYGYTFGSGTRLTVV.

The V call is TRBV28, the J call TRBJ2-7; 8 bases map to TRBD1. Trimming took 6 bases from V and 3 from J; bases not matched to a gene: 10. CDR1 and CDR2 from the germline V gene are MDHEN and SYDVKM. The CDR3 consists of 15 residues. CDR3 in DNA: TGTGCCAGCAGACTTAGGACAGGGCCCCGCTACGAGCAGTACTTC. Amino acid sequence: CASRLRTGPRYEQYF. The full variable domain, its missing parts supplied by reference TRBV28 and TRBJ2-7, is DVKVTQSSRYLVKRTGEKVFLECVQDMDHENMFWYRQDPGLGLRLIYFSYDVKMKEKGDIPEGYSVSREKKERFSLILESASTNQTSMYLCASRLRTGPRYEQYFGPGTRLTVT.

V gene TRBV6-5 combines with J gene TRBJ2-2; 8 bases agree with TRBD1. Germline CDR1 reads MNHEY; CDR2 reads SVGAGI. The ends lost 4 bases at V and 7 bases at J; junction bases unmatched: 5. The CDR3 sequence is 14 residues long. CDR3 DNA: TGTGCCAGCAGTTTAAACAGGGGGAACGGGGAGCTGTTTTTT. As protein: CASSLNRGNGELFF.

This rearrangement joins TRBV6-5 to TRBJ2-1; 9 bases fit TRBD1. The ends lost 4 bases at V and 5 bases at J; junction bases unmatched: 3. Germline loops: CDR1 MNHEY, CDR2 SVGAGI. The CDR3 spans 14 residues. Here the CDR3 reads CASSSGQGNNEQFF. CDR3 nucleotide sequence: TGTGCCAGCAGTTCGGGACAGGGTAACAATGAGCAGTTCTTC.

V is TRBV27 and J is TRBJ1-4; 7 positions agree with TRBD1. Looked up from germline, CDR1 is MNHEY and CDR2 is SMNVEV (reference sequence). J was trimmed by 6 bases and V by 6 bases; bases with no gene match: 4. CDR3 length equals 13 residues. CDR3 residues: CASRGTAYEKLFF. The CDR3 DNA is TGTGCCAGCAGGGGGACAGCTTATGAAAAACTGTTTTTT.

The J gene is TRBJ1-6, the V gene TRBV6-6; TRBD1 is a possible D gene (5 bases). V was cut by 4 bases and J by 10 bases, with 14 bases left in between. Per the germline V gene, CDR1 is MNHNY and CDR2 is SVGAGI (reference sequence). This CDR3 contains 14 residues. The CDR3 reads CASSSLQGGSPLHF. CDR3 bases: TGTGCCAGCAGTTCCCTCCAGGGTGGATCACCCCTCCACTTT.

The rearrangement links TRBV7-9 to TRBJ2-3, with 7 bases aligning to TRBD1. Trimming removed 5 bases from V and 0 bases from J; junction bases left unmatched: 8. Looked up from germline, CDR1 is SEHNR and CDR2 is FQNEAQ (reference sequence). CDR3 length equals 16 residues. DNA of the CDR3: TGTGCCAGCAGCCCCCGGACAGGACATAGCACAGATACGCAGTATTTT. Translating it yields CASSPRTGHSTDTQYF.

The chain combines TRBV9 with TRBJ1-3; D uncertain. Deletions cut 3 bases from V and 3 bases from J, with 7 bases between. The CDR3 runs 13 residues. Germline V gene sequence: CDR1 SGDLS, CDR2 YYNGEE. The CDR3 DNA reads as TGTGCCAGCAGCGAGACGGATGGAAACACCATATATTTT. Its protein product is CASSETDGNTIYF.